This T cell receptor (beta chain) was captured by sequencing in a study of read filtering for tumor transcriptome and immune sequencing. This clonotype has only a few counts. Losses at the gene ends were 5 bases for V and 2 bases for J; bases not matched to a gene: 9. The CDR3 loop spans 16 amino acids. Looked up from germline, CDR1 is SGHVS and CDR2 is FQNEAQ. This library used roughly 0.4 ug RNA and molecular barcoded adaptors spanning alpha/delta and beta/gamma chains. TCRdb redid the calling of the reads with MiXCR, one entry per CDR3 protein. The table shows about 130,000 distinct CDR3 sequences, with 10% to 15% occurring only once.

The sequence derives from a donor aged 40 or over with multiple myeloma. Sequencing was done on a sample of a population of CD138-negative cells sorted from bone marrow. The J gene is TRBJ2-5, the V gene TRBV7-8; 9 nucleotides line up with TRBD1. CDR3 region: CASSQHDDRGQETQYF. CDR3 DNA sequence: TGTGCCAGCAGCCAACACGACGACAGGGGGCAAGAGACCCAGTACTTC.